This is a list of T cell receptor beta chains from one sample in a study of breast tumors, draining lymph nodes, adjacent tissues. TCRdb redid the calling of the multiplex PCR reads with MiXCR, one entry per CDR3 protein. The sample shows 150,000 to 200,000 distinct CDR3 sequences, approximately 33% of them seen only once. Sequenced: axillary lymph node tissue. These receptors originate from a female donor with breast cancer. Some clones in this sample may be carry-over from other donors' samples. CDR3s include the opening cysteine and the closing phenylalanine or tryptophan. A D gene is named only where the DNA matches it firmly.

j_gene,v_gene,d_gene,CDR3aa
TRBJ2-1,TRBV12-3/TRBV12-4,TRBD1,CASSPPTGEQFF
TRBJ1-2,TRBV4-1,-,CATRRDLRVPYGYTF
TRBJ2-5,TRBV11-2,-,CASSTPQGFETQYF
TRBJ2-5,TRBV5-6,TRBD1,CASSGTGAYLETQYF
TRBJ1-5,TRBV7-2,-,CASSIDGGYEQSAQHF
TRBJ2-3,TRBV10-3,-,CATLAAGPTDTQYF
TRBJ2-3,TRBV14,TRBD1,CASSPRGRTDTQYF
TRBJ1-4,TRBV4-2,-,CASSQDLLSTVGEKLFF
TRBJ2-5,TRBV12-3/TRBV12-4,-,CASSFVKETQYF
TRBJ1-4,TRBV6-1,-,CASSEVGEKLFF
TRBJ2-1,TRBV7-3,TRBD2,CASSTGRGTVAGADNEQFF
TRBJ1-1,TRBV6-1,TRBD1,CASRGQGGVAFF
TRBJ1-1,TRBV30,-,CAWSRVNRANEAFF
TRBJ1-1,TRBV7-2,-,CASSFSTEAFF
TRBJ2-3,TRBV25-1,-,CASSEFGDNTQYF
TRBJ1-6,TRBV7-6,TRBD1,CASSPTGGPATRSPLHF
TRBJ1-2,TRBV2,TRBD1,CAGQGEAYGYTF
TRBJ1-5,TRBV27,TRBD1,CASAPFEGAEEPQHF
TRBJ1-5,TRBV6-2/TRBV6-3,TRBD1,CASSTTGQGGSSNQPQHF
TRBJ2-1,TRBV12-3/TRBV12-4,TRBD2,CASSSGRAYNEQFF
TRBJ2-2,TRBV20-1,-,CSARGKNRVAGELFF
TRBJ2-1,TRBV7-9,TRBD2,CASSFRSGGPSSYNEQFF
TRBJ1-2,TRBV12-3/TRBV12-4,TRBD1,CASSLPTGGYTF
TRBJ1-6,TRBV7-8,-,CASSFLSVPYNSPLHF
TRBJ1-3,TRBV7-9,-,CASSTRNRDKGNTIYF
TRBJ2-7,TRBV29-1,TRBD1,CSSLDGTENYEQYF
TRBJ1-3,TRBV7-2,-,CASSLNPQGPGNTIYF
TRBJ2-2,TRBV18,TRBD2,CASSPPGLAITGELFF
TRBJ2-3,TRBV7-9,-,CASSLEGLGAGSYNEQYF
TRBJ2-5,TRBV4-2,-,CASSQNLGGQDQETQYF
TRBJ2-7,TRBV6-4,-,CASSDRAGGEQYF
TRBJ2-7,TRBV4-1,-,CASSQDEGGTYEQYF
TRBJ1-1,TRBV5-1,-,CASSLEMGLVTEAFF
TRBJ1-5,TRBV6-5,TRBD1,CASSQRTGSNQPQHF
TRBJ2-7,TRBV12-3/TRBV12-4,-,CASKGQGPYEQYF
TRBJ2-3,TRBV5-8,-,CASSQQGGDTQYF
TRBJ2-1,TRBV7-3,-,CASSNLMGAYNEQFF
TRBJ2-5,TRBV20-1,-,CSARIAARETQYF
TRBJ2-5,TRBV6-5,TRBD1,CASSYNRGRETQYF
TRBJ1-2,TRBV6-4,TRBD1,CASRLGTGGGYGYTF
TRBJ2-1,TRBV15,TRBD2,CATSRVAGGPVWEQFF